Listed below are T cell receptor beta chains from one sample, sequenced in a study of cytomegalovirus exposure and HLA in healthy donors. Generated by immunoSEQ multiplex PCR, the TCRdb table keeps only in-frame clones and is missing some. The sample data list approximately 110,000 clones. Sequenced sample: PBMCs. The origin of the receptors is a man aged 45-60 years in good health and CMV-seronegative. CDR3s include the opening cysteine and the closing phenylalanine or tryptophan. The order of the fields is J gene, CDR3 length, V gene, D gene, CDR3 protein, CDR3 DNA. D genes are given only for firm matches.

TRBJ2-1	17	TRBV4-1	-	CASSQFGLAGKGNEQFF	TGCGCCAGCAGCCAATTCGGATTGGCGGGGAAGGGGAATGAGCAGTTCTTC
TRBJ2-3	15	TRBV7-6	TRBD1	CASSSDRGFTDTQYF	TGTGCCAGCAGCTCGGACAGGGGGTTTACAGATACGCAGTATTTT
TRBJ1-2	12	TRBV11-2	-	CASSTTVLGYTF	TGTGCCAGCAGCACGACAGTCTTAGGCTACACCTTC
TRBJ1-2	14	TRBV6-5	-	CASIPDRYSGGYTF	TGTGCCAGCATCCCCGACCGCTATTCGGGTGGCTACACCTTC
TRBJ2-1	15	TRBV6-5	TRBD2	CASSFSGGAWGEQFF	TGTGCCAGCAGTTTTAGCGGGGGGGCCTGGGGTGAGCAGTTCTTC
TRBJ1-1	13	TRBV30	TRBD1	CAWTGQVNTEAFF	TGTGCCTGGACCGGACAGGTGAACACTGAAGCTTTCTTT
TRBJ2-7	15	TRBV6-1	-	CASSESGQGVPTPYF	TGTGCCAGCAGTGAATCGGGACAAGGGGTACCGACGCCGTACTTC
TRBJ2-7	14	TRBV7-2	-	CASSFTQIPSEQYF	TGTGCCAGCAGCTTTACACAGATCCCCTCCGAGCAGTACTTC
TRBJ1-2	13	TRBV27	-	CASSDRPNYGYTF	TGTGCCAGCAGCGACAGACCGAACTATGGCTACACCTTC
TRBJ2-2	14	TRBV6-5	-	CASSYEEGAGELFF	TGTGCCAGCAGTTACGAAGAGGGGGCCGGGGAGCTGTTTTTT
TRBJ1-2	17	TRBV7-2	-	CASSQGRGPSYGYGYTF	TGTGCCAGCAGCCAAGGGAGGGGTCCATCGTATGGCTATGGCTACACCTTC
TRBJ1-2	13	TRBV7-9	-	CASSSQGDYGYTF	TGTGCCAGCAGCTCACAGGGCGACTATGGCTACACCTTC
TRBJ1-1	14	TRBV6-5	TRBD1	CASRRTGRNTEAFF	TGTGCCAGCAGGCGGACAGGGAGGAACACTGAAGCTTTCTTT
TRBJ2-7	19	TRBV5-5	TRBD1	CASSLGGQGPPSRSYEQYF	TGTGCCAGCAGCTTGGGGGGACAGGGGCCCCCCTCGAGATCCTACGAGCAGTACTTC
TRBJ1-2	14	TRBV10-3	-	CAIRTTEPNYGYTF	TGTGCCATCAGGACTACTGAACCAAACTATGGCTACACCTTC
TRBJ1-1	13	TRBV25-1	-	CASSLKTGDEAFF	TGTGCCAGCAGTTTAAAGACAGGAGATGAAGCTTTCTTT
TRBJ2-2	13	TRBV30	-	CAYTGQNTGELFF	TGTGCCTACACGGGACAGAACACCGGGGAGCTGTTTTTT
TRBJ1-5	17	TRBV4-3	-	CASSQGPPGAGNQPQHF	TGCGCCAGCAGCCAAGGCCCCCCTGGGGCAGGCAATCAGCCCCAGCATTTT
TRBJ1-2	15	TRBV25-1	-	CASSEFSWGHYGYTF	TGTGCCAGCAGTGAATTCTCGTGGGGCCACTATGGCTACACCTTC
TRBJ1-1	15	TRBV19	TRBD1	CASSFQGGRDTEAFF	TGTGCCAGTAGTTTCCAGGGGGGACGGGACACTGAAGCTTTCTTT
TRBJ1-1	14	TRBV7-2	-	CASSPQWGDTEAFF	TGTGCCAGCAGCCCGCAGTGGGGGGACACTGAAGCTTTCTTT
TRBJ2-3	15	TRBV11-2	TRBD2	CASSLSSGRWDTQYF	TGTGCCAGCAGCTTATCTAGCGGGAGGTGGGATACGCAGTATTTT
TRBJ2-2	16	TRBV5-1	-	CASSLGSGSGSGELFF	TGCGCCAGCAGCTTGGGTTCGGGGAGCGGAAGCGGGGAGCTGTTTTTT
TRBJ2-1	16	TRBV13	TRBD1	CASSLTRQGSYNEQFF	TGTGCCAGCAGCCTGACGAGACAGGGTTCCTACAATGAGCAGTTCTTC
TRBJ1-2	13	TRBV7-6	-	CASSLEDSDGYTF	TGTGCCAGCAGCTTAGAGGACAGCGATGGCTACACCTTC
TRBJ2-7	11	TRBV28	-	CATGSLREQYF	TGTGCCACCGGGAGTTTGAGGGAGCAGTACTTC
TRBJ2-4	14	TRBV29-1	TRBD2	CSAGTSGTKNIQYF	TGCAGCGCCGGGACTAGCGGAACCAAAAACATTCAGTACTTC
TRBJ1-5	13	TRBV10-3	-	CAISVQDNQPQHF	TGTGCCATCAGTGTCCAGGATAATCAGCCCCAGCATTTT
TRBJ1-3	13	TRBV10-3	-	CAIRQYSGNTIYF	TGTGCCATCAGGCAGTACTCTGGAAACACCATATATTTT
TRBJ1-5	15	TRBV30	-	CAWSVPPGRDQPQHF	TGTGCCTGGAGTGTCCCCCCTGGGAGAGATCAGCCCCAGCATTTT
TRBJ2-7	14	TRBV27	-	CASSFNFQGYEQYF	TGTGCCAGCAGTTTTAACTTCCAGGGTTACGAGCAGTACTTC
TRBJ2-1	13	TRBV2	-	CASRGDRDNEQFF	TGTGCCAGCAGGGGCGATCGAGACAATGAGCAGTTCTTC
TRBJ1-2	13	TRBV29-1	TRBD1	CSGKDREDYGYTF	TGCAGCGGAAAGGACAGGGAGGACTATGGCTACACCTTC
TRBJ2-2	17	TRBV19	-	CASSIEFAPGATGELFF	TGTGCCAGTAGTATTGAATTTGCCCCAGGGGCTACCGGGGAGCTGTTTTTT
TRBJ2-2	16	TRBV7-2	TRBD2	CASSLLAGGGTGELFF	TGTGCCAGCAGCTTACTAGCGGGAGGAGGCACCGGGGAGCTGTTTTTT
TRBJ2-2	15	TRBV27	TRBD2	CASSLAGAPPGELFF	TGTGCCAGCAGTTTAGCGGGAGCCCCCCCCGGGGAGCTGTTTTTT
TRBJ2-7	15	TRBV5-1	TRBD1	CASSLAGTGGDEQYF	TGCGCCAGCAGCTTGGCCGGGACAGGGGGCGACGAGCAGTACTTC